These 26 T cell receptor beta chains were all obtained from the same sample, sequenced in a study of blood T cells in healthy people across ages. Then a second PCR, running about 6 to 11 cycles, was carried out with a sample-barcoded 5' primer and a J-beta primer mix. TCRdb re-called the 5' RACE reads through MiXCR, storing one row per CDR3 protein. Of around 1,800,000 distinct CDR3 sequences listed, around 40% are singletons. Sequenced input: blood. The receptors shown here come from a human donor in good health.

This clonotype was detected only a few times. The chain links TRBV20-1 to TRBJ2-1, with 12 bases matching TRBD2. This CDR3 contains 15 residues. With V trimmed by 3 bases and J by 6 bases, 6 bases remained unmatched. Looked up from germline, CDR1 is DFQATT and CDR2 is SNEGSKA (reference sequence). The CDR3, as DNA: TGCAGTGCTAGCCGACTAGCGGGGGTCTCCAATGAGCAGTTCTTC. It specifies CSASRLAGVSNEQFF.

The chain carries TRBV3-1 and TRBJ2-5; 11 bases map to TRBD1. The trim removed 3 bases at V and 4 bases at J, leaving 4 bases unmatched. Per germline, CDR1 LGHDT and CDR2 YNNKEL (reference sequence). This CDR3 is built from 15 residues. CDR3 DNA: TGTGCCAGCAGCCATACTGGGACAGGGGGAGAGACCCAGTACTTC. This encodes CASSHTGTGGETQYF.

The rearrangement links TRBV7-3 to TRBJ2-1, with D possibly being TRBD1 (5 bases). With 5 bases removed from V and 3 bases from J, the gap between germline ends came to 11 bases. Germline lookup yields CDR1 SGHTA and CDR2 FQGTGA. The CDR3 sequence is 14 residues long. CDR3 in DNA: TGTGCCAGCAGCCCCGACAGACTCTACAATGAGCAGTTCTTC. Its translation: CASSPDRLYNEQFF.

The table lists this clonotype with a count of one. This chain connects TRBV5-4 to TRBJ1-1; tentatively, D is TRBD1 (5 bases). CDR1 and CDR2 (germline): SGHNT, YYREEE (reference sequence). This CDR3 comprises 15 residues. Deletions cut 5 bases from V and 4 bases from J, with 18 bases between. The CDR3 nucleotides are TGTGCCAGCAGTTCCCCCGGGACTCTAAGCACTGAAGCTTTCTTT. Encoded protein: CASSSPGTLSTEAFF. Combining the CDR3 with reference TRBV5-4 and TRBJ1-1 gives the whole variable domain ETGVTQSPTHLIKTRGQQVTLRCSSQSGHNTVSWYQQALGQGPQFIFQYYREEENGRGNFPPRFSGLQFPNYSSELNVNALELDDSALYLCASSSPGTLSTEAFFGQGTRLTVV.

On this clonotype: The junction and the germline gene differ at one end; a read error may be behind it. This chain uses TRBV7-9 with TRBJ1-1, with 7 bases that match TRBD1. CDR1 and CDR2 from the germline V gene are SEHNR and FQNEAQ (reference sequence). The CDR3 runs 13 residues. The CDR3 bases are TGTGCCGGCAGCCCCACAGGGGACACTGAAGCTTTCTTT. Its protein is CAGSPTGDTEAFF.

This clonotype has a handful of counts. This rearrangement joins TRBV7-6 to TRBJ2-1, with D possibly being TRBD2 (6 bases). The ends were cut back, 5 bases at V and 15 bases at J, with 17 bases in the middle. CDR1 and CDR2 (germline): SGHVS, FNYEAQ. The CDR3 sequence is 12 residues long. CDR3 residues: CASSPTHGGWFF. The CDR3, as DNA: TGTGCCAGCAGCCCCACACATGGGGGGTGGTTCTTC. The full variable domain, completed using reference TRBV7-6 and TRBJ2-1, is GAGVSQSPRYKVTKRGQDVALRCDPISGHVSLYWYRQALGQGPEFLTYFNYEAQQDKSGLPNDRFSAERPEGSISTLTIQRTEQRDSAMYRCASSPTHGGWFFGPGTRLTVL.

The CDR3 here is CSVETGTAHTEAFF. In DNA form, the CDR3 reads TGCAGCGTTGAAACCGGGACAGCTCACACTGAAGCTTTCTTT. V gene TRBV29-1 combines with J gene TRBJ1-1, with 7 bases lining up with TRBD1. Losses at the gene ends were 2 bases for V and 3 bases for J; bases not matched to a gene: 6. The CDR3 spans 14 residues. Germline V gives CDR1 SQVTM, CDR2 ANQGSEA.

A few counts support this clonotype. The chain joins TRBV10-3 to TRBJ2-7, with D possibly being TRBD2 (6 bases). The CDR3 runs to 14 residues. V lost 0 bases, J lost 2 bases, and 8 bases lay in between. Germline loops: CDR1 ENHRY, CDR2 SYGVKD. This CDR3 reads CAISESRDPYEQYF. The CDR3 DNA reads TGTGCCATCAGTGAGTCGCGGGACCCCTACGAGCAGTACTTC.

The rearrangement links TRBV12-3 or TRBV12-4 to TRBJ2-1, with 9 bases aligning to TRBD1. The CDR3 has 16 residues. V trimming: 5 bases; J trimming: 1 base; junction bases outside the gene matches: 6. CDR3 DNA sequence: TGTGCCAGCAGTGGACAGGGGAGGGGGTCCTACAATGAGCAGTTCTTC. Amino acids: CASSGQGRGSYNEQFF.

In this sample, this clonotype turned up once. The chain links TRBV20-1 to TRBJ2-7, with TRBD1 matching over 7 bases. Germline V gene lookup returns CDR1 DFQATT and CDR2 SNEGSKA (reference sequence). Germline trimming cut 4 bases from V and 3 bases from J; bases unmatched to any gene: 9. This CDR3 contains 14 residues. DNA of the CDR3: TGCAGTGCTACGCCCCGGGACAGAAACTACGAGCAGTACTTC. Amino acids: CSATPRDRNYEQYF.

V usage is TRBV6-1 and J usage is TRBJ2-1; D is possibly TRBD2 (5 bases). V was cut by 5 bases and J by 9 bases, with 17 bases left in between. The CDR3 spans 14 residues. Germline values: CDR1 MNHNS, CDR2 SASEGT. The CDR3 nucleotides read TGTGCCAGCAGTTGGGAGAGAGCGGCAAGTGAGCAGTTCTTC. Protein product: CASSWERAASEQFF.

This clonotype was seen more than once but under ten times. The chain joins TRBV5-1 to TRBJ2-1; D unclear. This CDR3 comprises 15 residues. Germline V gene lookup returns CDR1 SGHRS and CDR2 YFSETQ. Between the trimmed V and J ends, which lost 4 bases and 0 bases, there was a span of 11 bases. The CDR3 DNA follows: TGCGCCAGCAGCGACACCCGATCCTCCTACAATGAGCAGTTCTTC. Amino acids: CASSDTRSSYNEQFF.

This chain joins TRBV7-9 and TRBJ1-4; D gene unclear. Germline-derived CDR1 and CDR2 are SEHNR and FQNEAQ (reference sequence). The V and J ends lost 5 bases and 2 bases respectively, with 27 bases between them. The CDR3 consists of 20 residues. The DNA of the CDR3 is TGTGCCAGCAGCCCTTTAGAGGAACTCTACGTCCAAAGGACTAATGAAAAACTGTTTTTT. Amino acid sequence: CASSPLEELYVQRTNEKLFF.

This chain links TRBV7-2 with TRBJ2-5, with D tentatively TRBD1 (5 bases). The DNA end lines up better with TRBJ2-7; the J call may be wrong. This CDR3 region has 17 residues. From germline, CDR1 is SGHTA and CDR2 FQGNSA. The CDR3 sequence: CASSLEVTHGPGNEQYF. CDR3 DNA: TGTGCCAGCAGCTTAGAGGTTACCCACGGGCCAGGGAACGAGCAGTACTTC.

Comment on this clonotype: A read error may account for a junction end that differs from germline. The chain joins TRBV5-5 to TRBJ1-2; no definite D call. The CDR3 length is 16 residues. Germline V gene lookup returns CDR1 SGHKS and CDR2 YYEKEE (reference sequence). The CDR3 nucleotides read TGTGCCAGTAGCTTGGAGGTCAACCGGCCGCCTTATGGCTACACCTTC. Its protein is CASSLEVNRPPYGYTF.

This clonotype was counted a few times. CDR3 region: CASSVGLTITDTQYF. The DNA of the CDR3 is TGTGCCAGCAGCGTCGGACTGACAATCACAGATACGCAGTATTTT. The chain joins TRBV9 to TRBJ2-3; tentatively, D is TRBD2 (5 bases). Germline CDR1 and CDR2: SGDLS and YYNGEE. V was cut by 2 bases and J by 2 bases, with 12 bases left in between. CDR3 length: 15 amino acids.

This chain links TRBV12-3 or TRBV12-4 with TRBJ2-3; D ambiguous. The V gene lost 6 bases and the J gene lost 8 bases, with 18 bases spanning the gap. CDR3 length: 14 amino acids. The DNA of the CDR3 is TGTGCCAGCAGCCCTGGCTTGAGTGACGGTACGCAGTATTTT. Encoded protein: CASSPGLSDGTQYF.

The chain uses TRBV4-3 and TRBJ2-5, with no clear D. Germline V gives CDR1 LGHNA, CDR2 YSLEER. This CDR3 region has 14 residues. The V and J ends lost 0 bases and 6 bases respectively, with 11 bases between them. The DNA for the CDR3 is TGCGCCAGCAGCCAAGATGAAGGGCGGAAGACCCAGTACTTC. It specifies CASSQDEGRKTQYF.

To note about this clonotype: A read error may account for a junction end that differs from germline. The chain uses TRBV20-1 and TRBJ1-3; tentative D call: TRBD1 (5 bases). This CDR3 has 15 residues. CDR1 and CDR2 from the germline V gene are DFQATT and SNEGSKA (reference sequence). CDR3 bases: TGCAGTGCTAGCACGGTCCAGGGTTTGGGAAGCACCATATATTTT. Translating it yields CSASTVQGLGSTIYF.

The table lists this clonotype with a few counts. The CDR3 DNA follows: TGTGCCAGCAGTTTAACCTACTACGGGCAGTACTTC. Its protein is CASSLTYYGQYF. The chain joins TRBV12-3 or TRBV12-4 to TRBJ2-4; D gene ambiguous. V lost 2 bases and J lost 13, with 12 bases in between. The CDR3 is 12 amino acids.

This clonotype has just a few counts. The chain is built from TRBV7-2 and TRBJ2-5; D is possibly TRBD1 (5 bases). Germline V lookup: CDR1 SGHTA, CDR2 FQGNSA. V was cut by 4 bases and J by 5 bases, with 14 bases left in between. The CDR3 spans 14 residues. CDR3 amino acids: CASSSRPGLETQYF. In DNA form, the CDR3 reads TGTGCCAGCAGCTCACGACCAGGGTTGGAGACCCAGTACTTC. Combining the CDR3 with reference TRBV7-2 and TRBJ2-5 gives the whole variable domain GAGVSQSPSNKVTEKGKDVELRCDPISGHTALYWYRQSLGQGLEFLIYFQGNSAPDKSGLPSDRFSAERTGGSVSTLTIQRTQQEDSAVYLCASSSRPGLETQYFGPGTRLLVL.

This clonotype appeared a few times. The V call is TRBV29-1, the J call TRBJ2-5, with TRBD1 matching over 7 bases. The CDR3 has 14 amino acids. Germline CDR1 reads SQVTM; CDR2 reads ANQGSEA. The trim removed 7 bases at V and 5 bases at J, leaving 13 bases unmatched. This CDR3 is CSARQGESWETQYF. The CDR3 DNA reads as TGCAGCGCAAGACAGGGTGAATCCTGGGAGACCCAGTACTTC.

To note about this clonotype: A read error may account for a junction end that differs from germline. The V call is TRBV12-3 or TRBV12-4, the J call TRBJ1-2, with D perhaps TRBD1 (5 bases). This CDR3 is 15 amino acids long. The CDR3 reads CASTHQGFSNYDYTF. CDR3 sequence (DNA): TGTGCCAGCACGCACCAGGGATTTTCTAACTATGACTACACCTTC.

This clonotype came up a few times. The CDR3 DNA is TGCGCCAGCAGCCAAGGGCTAGCGGGGTCTTATCCAGATACGCAGTATTTT. This translates into CASSQGLAGSYPDTQYF. The chain carries TRBV4-3 and TRBJ2-3, with 9 bases lining up with TRBD2. CDR3 length: 17 residues. Germline V CDR1 and CDR2: LGHNA, YSLEER. The trim removed 1 base at V and 4 bases at J, leaving 9 bases unmatched.

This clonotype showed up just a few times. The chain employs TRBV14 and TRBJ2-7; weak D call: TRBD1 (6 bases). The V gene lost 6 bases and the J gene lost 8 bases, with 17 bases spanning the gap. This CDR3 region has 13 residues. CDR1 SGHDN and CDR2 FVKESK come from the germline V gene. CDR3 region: CASRDPRDIKQYF. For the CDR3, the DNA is TGTGCCAGCAGGGATCCCCGGGACATCAAGCAGTACTTC.

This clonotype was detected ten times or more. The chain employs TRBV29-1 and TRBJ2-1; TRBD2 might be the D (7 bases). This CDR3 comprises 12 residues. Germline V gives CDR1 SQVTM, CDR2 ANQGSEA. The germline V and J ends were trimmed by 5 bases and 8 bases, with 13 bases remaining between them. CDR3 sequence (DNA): TGCAGCGTTATTTGGGGGGGCTATGAGCAGTTCTTC. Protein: CSVIWGGYEQFF.